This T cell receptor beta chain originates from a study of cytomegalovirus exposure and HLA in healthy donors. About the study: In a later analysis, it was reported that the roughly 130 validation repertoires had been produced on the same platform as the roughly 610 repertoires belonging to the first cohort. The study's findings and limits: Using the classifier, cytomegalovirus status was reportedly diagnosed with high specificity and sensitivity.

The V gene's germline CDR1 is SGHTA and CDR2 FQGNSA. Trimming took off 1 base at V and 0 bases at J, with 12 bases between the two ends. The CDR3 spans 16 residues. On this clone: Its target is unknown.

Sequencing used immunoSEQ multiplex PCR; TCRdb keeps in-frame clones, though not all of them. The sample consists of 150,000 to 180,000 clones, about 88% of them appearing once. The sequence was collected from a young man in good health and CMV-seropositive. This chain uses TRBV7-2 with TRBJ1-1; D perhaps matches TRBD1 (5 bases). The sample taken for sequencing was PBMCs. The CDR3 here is CASSLVQGYMNTEAFF. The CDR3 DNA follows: TGTGCCAGCAGCTTAGTCCAGGGCTACATGAACACTGAAGCTTTCTTT.